The 15 T cell receptor beta chains presented below share a single source sample, sequenced in a study of shared clonotypes between healthy human individuals. Generated by immunoSEQ multiplex PCR, the TCRdb table keeps only in-frame clones and is missing some. The sample shows over 850,000 clones, about 84% of them seen only once. The sequencing input was memory CD4+ T cells from PBMCs. Subset of the sample: CD45RA-negative fraction. These receptors all stem from a man in his late teens or twenties in good health. Some clones in this sample may be carry-over from other donors' samples.

This clone was seen just once. The chain employs TRBV5-1 and TRBJ2-4; possible D gene TRBD1, 5 bases. Trimming cost V 4 bases and J 10 bases, with 18 bases left between them. Germline loops: CDR1 SGHRS, CDR2 YFSETQ. This CDR3 contains 14 residues. CDR3: CASSVGERGKIQYF. The CDR3 DNA follows: TGCGCCAGCAGCGTAGGGGAAAGGGGCAAGATTCAGTACTTC. Full variable domain (remainder filled in from reference TRBV5-1 and TRBJ2-4): KAGVTQTPRYLIKTRGQQVTLSCSPISGHRSVSWYQQTPGQGLQFLFEYFSETQRNKGNFPGRFSGRQFSNSRSEMNVSTLELGDSALYLCASSVGERGKIQYFGAGTRLSVL.

The rearrangement uses TRBV13 and TRBJ2-5, with 7 bases identical to TRBD2. The J segment lost 5 bases and the V segment lost 0 bases, leaving 6 bases of the junction unmatched. The CDR3 consists of 15 residues. Germline CDR1 PRHDT, CDR2 FYEKMQ (reference sequence). The CDR3 bases are TGTGCCAGCAGCTTAGGCCTAGGGAGGGACGAGACCCAGTACTTC. This sequence encodes CASSLGLGRDETQYF. The full variable domain, completed using reference TRBV13 and TRBJ2-5, is AAGVIQSPRHLIKEKRETATLKCYPIPRHDTVYWYQQGPGQDPQFLISFYEKMQSDKGSIPDRFSAQQFSDYHSELNMSSLELGDSALYFCASSLGLGRDETQYFGPGTRLLVL.

The chain recombines TRBV30 with TRBJ1-2; D is uncertain. The CDR3 covers 14 residues. The germline CDR1 and CDR2 sequences are GTSNPN and SVGIG (reference sequence). Trimming left V 0 bases short and J 4 bases short, with 12 bases between. This chain's CDR3 is CAWSVRRVPYGYTF. The DNA for the CDR3 is TGTGCCTGGAGTGTACGACGGGTCCCCTATGGCTACACCTTC.

This clone was seen a single time. The chain couples TRBV18 to TRBJ1-1; 10 bases align to TRBD1. V lost 5 bases, J lost 3 bases, and 9 bases stayed unmatched. This CDR3 has 16 residues. Per the germline V gene, CDR1 is KGHSH and CDR2 is LQKENI. The CDR3 is CASSSRQGALDTEAFF. The CDR3 DNA follows: TGTGCCAGCTCATCCCGACAGGGGGCCTTAGACACTGAAGCTTTCTTT.

This chain links TRBV28 with TRBJ1-2; no firm D call. Per germline, CDR1 MDHEN and CDR2 SYDVKM. The V end was cut by 5 bases, the J end by 8 bases, with 18 bases between. The CDR3 contains 14 residues. CDR3 DNA: TGTGCCAGCAGTCACTTGCCTCTGGGTTACGGCTACACCTTC. This encodes CASSHLPLGYGYTF.

V and J are TRBV27 and TRBJ1-1, with 7 nucleotides matching TRBD1. Germline loops: CDR1 MNHEY, CDR2 SMNVEV (reference sequence). The CDR3 consists of 15 residues. The V and J ends lost 3 bases and 0 bases, in that order; junction bases with no gene match: 4. The CDR3 bases are TGTGCCAGCAGTTTCAGGGGGGGCTTGAACACTGAAGCTTTCTTT. Translating gives CASSFRGGLNTEAFF.

V gene TRBV5-1 combines with J gene TRBJ1-4; 10 bases align to TRBD1. CDR1 is SGHRS, CDR2 YFSETQ, per germline. The length of the CDR3 is 15 residues. V dropped 9 bases and J dropped 5; count of bases not matched to a gene: 10. This CDR3 is CATRQGAGSNEKLFF. In nucleotides, the CDR3 is TGCGCCACCCGACAGGGGGCGGGATCGAATGAAAAACTGTTTTTT.

The chain has TRBV9 and TRBJ2-3; D perhaps matches TRBD2 (6 bases). Germline V gene sequence: CDR1 SGDLS, CDR2 YYNGEE. Trimming removed 6 bases at V and 0 bases at J, with 20 bases between. The CDR3 runs to 17 residues. CDR3: CASTPSAGYLSTDTQYF. The CDR3 nucleotides are TGTGCCAGCACCCCCTCAGCGGGTTACCTTAGCACAGATACGCAGTATTTT.

The rearrangement uses TRBV28 and TRBJ1-5; D may be TRBD1 (5 bases). V was pared by 3 bases and J by 0 bases, with 15 bases between. Per the germline V gene, CDR1 is MDHEN and CDR2 is SYDVKM. CDR3 size: 17 residues. The CDR3 reads CASSLSGDQYSNQPQHF. The DNA of the CDR3 is TGTGCCAGCAGTTTGTCGGGGGACCAGTATAGCAATCAGCCCCAGCATTTT.

V usage is TRBV5-1 and J usage is TRBJ1-4; weak D call: TRBD1 (6 bases). This CDR3 comprises 15 residues. With 4 bases removed from V and 3 bases from J, the gap between germline ends came to 13 bases. Germline CDR1 reads SGHRS; CDR2 reads YFSETQ. The DNA of the CDR3 is TGCGCCAGCAGCGGGACACTAGGGCCTAATGAAAAACTGTTTTTT. It specifies CASSGTLGPNEKLFF.

The chain links TRBV28 to TRBJ2-1; D is unresolved. V dropped 2 bases and J dropped 5 bases, with 16 bases sitting between them. The CDR3 has 16 amino acids. Per the germline V gene, CDR1 is MDHEN and CDR2 is SYDVKM. CDR3 sequence (DNA): TGTGCCAGCAGTTTAGTGACCCTCACGAACCACAATGAGCAGTTCTTC. Its protein is CASSLVTLTNHNEQFF.

The chain uses TRBV19 and TRBJ2-5; D may match TRBD1 or TRBD2 (5 bases each). The CDR3 length is 13 residues. V was trimmed by 4 bases and J by 5 bases, leaving 11 bases between them. Germline assignment: CDR1 LNHDA and CDR2 SQIVND (reference sequence). The CDR3 sequence is CASSRGMWETQYF. CDR3 sequence (DNA): TGTGCCAGTAGTAGGGGGATGTGGGAGACCCAGTACTTC.

The chain recombines TRBV4-1 with TRBJ1-4; D might be TRBD1 (5 bases). V was cut by 1 base and J by 7 bases, with 19 bases left in between. Germline V CDR1 and CDR2: MGHRA, YSYEKL. The CDR3 runs 17 residues. CDR3 amino acids: CASSQAFGRAMPEKLFF. The CDR3 DNA sequence: TGCGCCAGCAGCCAAGCATTTGGCAGGGCCATGCCTGAAAAACTGTTTTTT.

This clone was picked up one time. The chain carries TRBV7-8 and TRBJ1-1; a possible D gene is TRBD1 (5 bases). This CDR3 contains 16 residues. V lost 3 bases to trimming and J lost 3 bases, with 17 bases between them. Germline V gene sequence: CDR1 SGHVS, CDR2 FQNEAQ. CDR3 protein: CASSFQWTPVYTEAFF. In DNA, the CDR3 is TGTGCCAGCAGCTTTCAGTGGACACCGGTTTACACTGAAGCTTTCTTT.

The V gene is TRBV7-9, the J gene TRBJ2-7; the D is unclear. The CDR3 sequence is 15 residues long. The V end lost 5 bases, the J end lost 0 bases, and 14 bases lay between the germline ends. CDR1 is SEHNR and CDR2 is FQNEAQ in the germline V gene (reference sequence). CDR3 in amino acids: CASSLPQQSSYEQYF. CDR3 DNA: TGTGCCAGCAGCCTGCCGCAGCAGAGCTCCTACGAGCAGTACTTC. Together with reference TRBV7-9 and TRBJ2-7, the CDR3 gives the full variable domain: DTGVSQNPRHKITKRGQNVTFRCDPISEHNRLYWYRQTLGQGPEFLTYFQNEAQLEKSRLLSDRFSAERPKGSFSTLEIQRTEQGDSAMYLCASSLPQQSSYEQYFGPGTRLTVT.